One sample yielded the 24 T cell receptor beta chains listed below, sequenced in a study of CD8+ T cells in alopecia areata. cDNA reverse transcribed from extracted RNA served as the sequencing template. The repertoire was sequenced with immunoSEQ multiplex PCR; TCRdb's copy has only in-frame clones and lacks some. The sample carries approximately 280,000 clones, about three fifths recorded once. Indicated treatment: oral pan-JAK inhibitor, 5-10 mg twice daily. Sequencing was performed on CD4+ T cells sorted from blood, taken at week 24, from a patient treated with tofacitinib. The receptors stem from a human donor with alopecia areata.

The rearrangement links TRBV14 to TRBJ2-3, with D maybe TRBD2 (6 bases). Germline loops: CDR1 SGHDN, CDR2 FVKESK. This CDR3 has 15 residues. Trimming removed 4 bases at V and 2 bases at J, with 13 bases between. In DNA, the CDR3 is TGTGCCAGCAGCCCCCCGGGACTGGTCACAGATACGCAGTATTTT. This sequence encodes CASSPPGLVTDTQYF.

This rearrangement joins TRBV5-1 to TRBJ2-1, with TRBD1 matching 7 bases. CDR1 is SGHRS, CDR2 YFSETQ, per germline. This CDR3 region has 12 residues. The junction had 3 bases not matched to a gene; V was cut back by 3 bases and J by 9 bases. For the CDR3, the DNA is TGCGCCAGCAGCTCACAGGGGATTGAGCAGTTCTTC. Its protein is CASSSQGIEQFF. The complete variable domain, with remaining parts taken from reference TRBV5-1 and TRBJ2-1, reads KAGVTQTPRYLIKTRGQQVTLSCSPISGHRSVSWYQQTPGQGLQFLFEYFSETQRNKGNFPGRFSGRQFSNSRSEMNVSTLELGDSALYLCASSSQGIEQFFGPGTRLTVL.

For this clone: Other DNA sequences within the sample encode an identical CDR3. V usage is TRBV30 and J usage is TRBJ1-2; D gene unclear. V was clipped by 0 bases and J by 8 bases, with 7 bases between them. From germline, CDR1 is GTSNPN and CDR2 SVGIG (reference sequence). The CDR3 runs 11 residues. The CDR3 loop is CAWSVGRGYTF. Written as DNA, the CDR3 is TGTGCCTGGAGTGTCGGAAGGGGCTACACCTTC.

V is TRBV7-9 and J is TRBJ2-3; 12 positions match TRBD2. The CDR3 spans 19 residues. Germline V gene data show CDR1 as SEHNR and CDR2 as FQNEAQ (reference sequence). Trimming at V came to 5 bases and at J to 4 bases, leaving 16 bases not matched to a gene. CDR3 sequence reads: CASSNRALFSSGGADTQYF. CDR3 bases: TGTGCCAGCAGCAATCGCGCCCTGTTCTCTAGCGGGGGGGCAGATACGCAGTATTTT.

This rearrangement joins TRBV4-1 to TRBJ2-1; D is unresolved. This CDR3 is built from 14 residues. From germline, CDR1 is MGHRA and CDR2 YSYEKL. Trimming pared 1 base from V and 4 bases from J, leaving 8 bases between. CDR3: CASSQGPLYNEQFF. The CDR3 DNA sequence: TGCGCCAGCAGCCAAGGTCCCTTATACAATGAGCAGTTCTTC.

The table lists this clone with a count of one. The CDR3 DNA reads TGCAGCGTTACACGGGACACTCCTGTTTCACCCCTCCACTTT. It is translated as CSVTRDTPVSPLHF. The gene calls are TRBV29-1 and TRBJ1-6; D might be TRBD1 (6 bases). Germline V gives CDR1 SQVTM, CDR2 ANQGSEA. Between the trimmed V and J ends, which lost 5 bases and 9 bases, there was a span of 17 bases. The CDR3 is 14 residues long.

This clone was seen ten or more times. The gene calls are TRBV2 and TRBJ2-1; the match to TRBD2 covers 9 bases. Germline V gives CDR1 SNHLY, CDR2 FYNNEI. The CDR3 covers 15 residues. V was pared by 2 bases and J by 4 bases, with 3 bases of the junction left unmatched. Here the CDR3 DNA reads TGTGCCAGCAGTGAACGACTAGCGGAATACAATGAGCAGTTCTTC. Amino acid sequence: CASSERLAEYNEQFF.

The CDR3 protein is CASTLLPGVNNEQFF. The CDR3 coding sequence is TGTGCCAGCACACTGCTCCCGGGGGTGAACAATGAGCAGTTCTTC. This rearrangement joins TRBV28 to TRBJ2-1; a possible D gene is TRBD2 (6 bases). V shed 7 bases and J shed 5 bases, with 18 bases lying between them. CDR1 and CDR2 from the germline V gene are MDHEN and SYDVKM. The CDR3 is made up of 15 amino acids.

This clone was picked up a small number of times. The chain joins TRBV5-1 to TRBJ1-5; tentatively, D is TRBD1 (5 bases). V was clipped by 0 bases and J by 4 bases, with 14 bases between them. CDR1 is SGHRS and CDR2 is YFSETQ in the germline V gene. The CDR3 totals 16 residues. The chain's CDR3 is CASSLAGGDGNQPQHF. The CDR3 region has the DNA TGCGCCAGCAGCTTGGCCGGAGGGGATGGAAATCAGCCCCAGCATTTT.

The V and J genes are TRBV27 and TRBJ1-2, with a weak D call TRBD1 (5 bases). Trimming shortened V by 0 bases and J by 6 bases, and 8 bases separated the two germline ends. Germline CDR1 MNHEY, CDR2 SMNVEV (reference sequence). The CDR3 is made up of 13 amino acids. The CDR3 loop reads CASSLSAGNGYTF. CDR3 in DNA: TGTGCCAGCAGTTTATCGGCAGGGAATGGCTACACCTTC.

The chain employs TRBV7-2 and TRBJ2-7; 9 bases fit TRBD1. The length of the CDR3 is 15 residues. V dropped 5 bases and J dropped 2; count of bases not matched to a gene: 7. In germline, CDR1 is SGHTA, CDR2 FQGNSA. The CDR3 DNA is TGTGCCAGCAGCGGGCGGACAGGGGAGGCCTACGAGCAGTACTTC. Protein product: CASSGRTGEAYEQYF.

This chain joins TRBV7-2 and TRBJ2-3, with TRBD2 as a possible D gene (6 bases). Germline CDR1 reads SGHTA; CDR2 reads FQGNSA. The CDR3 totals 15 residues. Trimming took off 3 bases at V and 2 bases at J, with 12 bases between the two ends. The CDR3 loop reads CASSLKRALTDTQYF. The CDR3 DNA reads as TGTGCCAGCAGCTTGAAGCGGGCCCTCACAGATACGCAGTATTTT.

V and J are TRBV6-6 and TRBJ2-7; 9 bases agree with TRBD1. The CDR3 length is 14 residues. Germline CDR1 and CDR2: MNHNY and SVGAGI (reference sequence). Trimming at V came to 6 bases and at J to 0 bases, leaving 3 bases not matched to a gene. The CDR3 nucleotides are TGTGCCAGCAGGCGACAGGGGGTCTCCTACGAGCAGTACTTC. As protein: CASRRQGVSYEQYF.

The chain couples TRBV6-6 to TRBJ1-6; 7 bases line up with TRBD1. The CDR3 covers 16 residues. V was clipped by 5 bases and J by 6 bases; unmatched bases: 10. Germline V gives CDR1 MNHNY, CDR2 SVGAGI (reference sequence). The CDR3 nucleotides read TGTGCCAGCAGTACCCAGACAGGGCGGACTAATTCACCCCTCCACTTT. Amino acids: CASSTQTGRTNSPLHF.

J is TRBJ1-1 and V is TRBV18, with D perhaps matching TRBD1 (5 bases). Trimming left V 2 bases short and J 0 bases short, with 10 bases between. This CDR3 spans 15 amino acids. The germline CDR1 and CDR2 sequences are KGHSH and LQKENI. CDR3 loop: CASSPGLGVNTEAFF. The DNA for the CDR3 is TGTGCCAGCTCACCAGGTCTGGGGGTGAACACTGAAGCTTTCTTT. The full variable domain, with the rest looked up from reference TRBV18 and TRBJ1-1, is NAGVMQNPRHLVRRRGQEARLRCSPMKGHSHVYWYRQLPEEGLKFMVYLQKENIIDESGMPKERFSAEFPKEGPSILRIQQVVRGDSAAYFCASSPGLGVNTEAFFGQGTRLTVV.

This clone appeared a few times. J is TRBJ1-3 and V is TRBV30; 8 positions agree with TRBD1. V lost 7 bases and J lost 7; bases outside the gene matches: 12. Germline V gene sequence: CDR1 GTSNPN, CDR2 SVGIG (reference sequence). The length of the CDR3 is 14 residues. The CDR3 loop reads CASTDRAKGNTIYF. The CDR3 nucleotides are TGTGCCTCCACGGACAGGGCGAAGGGGAACACCATATATTTT.

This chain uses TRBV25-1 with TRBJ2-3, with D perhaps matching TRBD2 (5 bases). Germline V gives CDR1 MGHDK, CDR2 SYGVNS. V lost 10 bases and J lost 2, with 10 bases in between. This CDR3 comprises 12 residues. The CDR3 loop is CATAGLTDTQYF. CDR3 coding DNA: TGTGCCACGGCGGGCCTCACAGATACGCAGTATTTT.

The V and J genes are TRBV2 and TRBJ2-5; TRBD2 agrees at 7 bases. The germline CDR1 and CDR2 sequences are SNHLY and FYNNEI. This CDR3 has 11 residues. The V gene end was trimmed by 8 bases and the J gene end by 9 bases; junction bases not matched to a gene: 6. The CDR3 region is CASGLVGSQYF. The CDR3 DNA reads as TGTGCCAGCGGACTAGTTGGTTCCCAGTACTTC.

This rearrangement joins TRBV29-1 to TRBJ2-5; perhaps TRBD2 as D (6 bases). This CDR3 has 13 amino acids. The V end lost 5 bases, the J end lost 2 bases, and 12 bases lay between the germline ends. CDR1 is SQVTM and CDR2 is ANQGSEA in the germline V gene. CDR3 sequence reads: CSVRRGLQETQYF. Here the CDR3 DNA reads TGCAGCGTTCGGCGGGGTCTTCAAGAGACCCAGTACTTC.

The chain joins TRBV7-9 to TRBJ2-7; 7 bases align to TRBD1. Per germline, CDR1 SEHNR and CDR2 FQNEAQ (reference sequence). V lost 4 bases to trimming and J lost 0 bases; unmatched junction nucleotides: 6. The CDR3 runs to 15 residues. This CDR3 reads CASSSARDSSYEQYF. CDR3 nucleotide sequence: TGTGCCAGCAGCTCGGCTAGGGACAGCTCCTACGAGCAGTACTTC. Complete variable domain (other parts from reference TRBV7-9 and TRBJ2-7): DTGVSQNPRHKITKRGQNVTFRCDPISEHNRLYWYRQTLGQGPEFLTYFQNEAQLEKSRLLSDRFSAERPKGSFSTLEIQRTEQGDSAMYLCASSSARDSSYEQYFGPGTRLTVT.

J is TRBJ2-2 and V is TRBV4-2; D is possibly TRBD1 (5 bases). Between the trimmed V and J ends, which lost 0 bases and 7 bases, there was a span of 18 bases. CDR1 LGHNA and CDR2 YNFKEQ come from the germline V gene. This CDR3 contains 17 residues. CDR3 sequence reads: CASSQDARAAQGGELFF. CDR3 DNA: TGTGCCAGCAGCCAAGATGCCCGGGCAGCTCAGGGCGGGGAGCTGTTTTTT.

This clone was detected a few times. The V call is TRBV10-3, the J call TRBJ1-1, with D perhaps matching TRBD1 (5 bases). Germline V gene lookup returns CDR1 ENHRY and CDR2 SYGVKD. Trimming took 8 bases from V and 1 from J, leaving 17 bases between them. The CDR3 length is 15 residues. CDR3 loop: CAIRVSAGENTEAFF. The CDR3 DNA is TGTGCCATCCGTGTTTCTGCGGGGGAGAACACTGAAGCTTTCTTT.

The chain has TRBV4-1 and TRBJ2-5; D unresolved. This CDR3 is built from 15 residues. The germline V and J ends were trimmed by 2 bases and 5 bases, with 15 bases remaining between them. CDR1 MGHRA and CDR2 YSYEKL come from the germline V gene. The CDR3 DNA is TGCGCCAGCAGCCAACCCTGGGATCCTAGGGAGACCCAGTACTTC. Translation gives CASSQPWDPRETQYF.

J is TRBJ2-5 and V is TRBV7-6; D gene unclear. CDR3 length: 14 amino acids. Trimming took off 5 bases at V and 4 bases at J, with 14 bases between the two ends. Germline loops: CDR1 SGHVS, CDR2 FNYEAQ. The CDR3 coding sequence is TGTGCCAGCAGCAAAGGGCCGGCAGCAGAGACCCAGTACTTC. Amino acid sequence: CASSKGPAAETQYF.